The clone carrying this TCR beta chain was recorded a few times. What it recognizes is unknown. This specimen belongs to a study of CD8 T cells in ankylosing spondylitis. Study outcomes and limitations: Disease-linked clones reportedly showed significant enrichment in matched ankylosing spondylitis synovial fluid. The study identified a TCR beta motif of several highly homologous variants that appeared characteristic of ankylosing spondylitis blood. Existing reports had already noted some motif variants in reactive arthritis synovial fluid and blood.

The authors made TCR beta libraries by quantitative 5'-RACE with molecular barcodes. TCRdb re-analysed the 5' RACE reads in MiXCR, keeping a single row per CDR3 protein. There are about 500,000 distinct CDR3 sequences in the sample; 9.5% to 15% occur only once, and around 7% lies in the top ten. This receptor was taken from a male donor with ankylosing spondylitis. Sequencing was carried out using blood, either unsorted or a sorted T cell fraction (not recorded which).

The CDR3 DNA follows: TGTGCCACCAGCAGAGATCGGAGTTTAGCACAGCCCCAGCATTTT. It codes for CATSRDRSLAQPQHF. The chain has TRBV15 and TRBJ1-5, with D uncertain. V was shortened by 0 bases and J by 7 bases, with 13 bases between the two germline ends. This CDR3 contains 15 residues. CDR1 LNHNV and CDR2 YYDKDF come from the germline V gene (reference sequence).